The rows below give T cell receptor beta chains drawn from one sample of a study of spatial heterogeneity in lung cancer. TCRdb fed the 5' RACE reads into MiXCR, producing one record per CDR3 protein. The sample includes roughly 48,000 distinct CDR3 sequences, approximately 5.7% of them seen just once. The input for sequencing was PBMCs, taken at surgery. These receptors were obtained from a male donor with early-stage non-small cell lung cancer. Each CDR3 is given with its conserved first and last residue. D genes are given only for firm matches. Not every row has a clone size; where given, it reads once, few, many or a size class.

TRBJ1-2 | TRBV20-1 | NA | 13 | NA | CSASRGANYGYTF | TGCAGTGCTAGTCGGGGCGCTAACTATGGCTACACCTTC
TRBJ1-1 | TRBV20-1 | NA | 11 | many | CSAGRAPEAFF | TGCAGTGCTGGCCGGGCCCCTGAAGCTTTCTTT
TRBJ1-5 | TRBV19 | NA | 16 | many | CASRTNRDGGNQPQHF | TGTGCCAGTAGAACTAACAGGGATGGTGGCAATCAGCCCCAGCATTTT
TRBJ1-1 | TRBV6-5 | NA | 14 | many | CASNRGLGVTEAFF | TGTGCCAGCAACCGGGGTCTTGGGGTCACTGAAGCTTTCTTT
TRBJ2-1 | TRBV27 | TRBD2 | 15 | NA | CASEPSGHSYNEQFF | TGTGCCAGCGAACCTAGCGGGCACTCCTACAATGAGCAGTTCTTC
TRBJ2-2 | TRBV3-1 | NA | 15 | few | CASSQEGHSTGELFF | TGTGCCAGCAGCCAAGAGGGACATTCCACCGGGGAGCTGTTTTTT
TRBJ2-1 | TRBV21-1 | NA | 16 | few | CASSKGGLAQRNEQFF | TGTGCCAGCAGCAAAGGAGGACTAGCTCAAAGGAATGAGCAGTTCTTC
TRBJ2-2 | TRBV5-1 | NA | 15 | NA | CASSLVGANTGELFF | TGCGCCAGCAGCTTGGTAGGGGCGAACACCGGGGAGCTGTTTTTT
TRBJ2-7 | TRBV30 | TRBD1 | 12 | many | CAWSADRGPLYF | TGTGCCTGGAGTGCCGACAGGGGGCCCCTCTACTTC
TRBJ2-3 | TRBV11-2 | NA | 13 | many | CASSPPGTDTQYF | TGTGCCAGCAGCCCACCCGGCACAGATACGCAGTATTTT
TRBJ2-7 | TRBV6-6 | NA | 12 | medium-sized | CASSYWGGEQYF | TGTGCCAGCAGTTACTGGGGAGGCGAGCAGTACTTC
TRBJ1-4 | TRBV28 | NA | 15 | many | CASSLLGAGPEKLFF | TGTGCCAGCAGTTTATTAGGGGCAGGGCCGGAAAAACTGTTTTTT
TRBJ2-7 | TRBV6-2/TRBV6-3 | TRBD1 | 15 | many | CASRDLPGQGGEQYF | TGTGCCAGCAGAGACCTTCCGGGACAGGGAGGCGAGCAGTACTTC
TRBJ2-7 | TRBV7-2 | NA | 13 | many | CASSLIYTYEQYF | TGTGCCAGCAGCTTAATATACACCTACGAGCAGTACTTC
TRBJ2-2 | TRBV7-2 | NA | 16 | many | CASTKTVLSNTGELFF | TGTGCCAGCACCAAGACAGTGCTATCGAACACCGGGGAGCTGTTTTTT
TRBJ2-3 | TRBV18 | NA | 14 | few | CASSPSNAGETQYF | TGTGCCAGCTCACCATCTAACGCAGGGGAGACGCAGTATTTT
TRBJ1-1 | TRBV6-6 | NA | 14 | many | CASRRQQGHTEAFF | TGTGCCAGCAGAAGACAACAGGGACACACTGAAGCTTTCTTT
TRBJ2-1 | TRBV25-1 | TRBD2 | 16 | many | CASGPRTSGRDNEQFF | TGTGCCAGTGGTCCCCGGACTAGCGGGAGGGACAATGAGCAGTTCTTC